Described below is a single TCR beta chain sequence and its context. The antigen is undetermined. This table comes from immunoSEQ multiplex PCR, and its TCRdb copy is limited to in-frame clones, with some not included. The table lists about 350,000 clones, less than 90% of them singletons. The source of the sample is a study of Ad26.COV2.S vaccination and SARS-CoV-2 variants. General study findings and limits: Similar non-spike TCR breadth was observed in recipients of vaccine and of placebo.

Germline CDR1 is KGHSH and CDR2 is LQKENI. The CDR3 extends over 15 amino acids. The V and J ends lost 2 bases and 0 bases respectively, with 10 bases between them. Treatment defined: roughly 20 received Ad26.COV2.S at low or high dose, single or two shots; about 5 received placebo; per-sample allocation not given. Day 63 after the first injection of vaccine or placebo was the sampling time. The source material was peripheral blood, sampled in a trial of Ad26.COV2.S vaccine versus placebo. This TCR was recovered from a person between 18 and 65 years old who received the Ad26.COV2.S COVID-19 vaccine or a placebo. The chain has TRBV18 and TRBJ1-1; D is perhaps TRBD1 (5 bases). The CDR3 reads CASSPGAVVNTEAFF. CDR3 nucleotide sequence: TGTGCCAGCTCACCAGGGGCCGTCGTGAACACTGAAGCTTTCTTT.